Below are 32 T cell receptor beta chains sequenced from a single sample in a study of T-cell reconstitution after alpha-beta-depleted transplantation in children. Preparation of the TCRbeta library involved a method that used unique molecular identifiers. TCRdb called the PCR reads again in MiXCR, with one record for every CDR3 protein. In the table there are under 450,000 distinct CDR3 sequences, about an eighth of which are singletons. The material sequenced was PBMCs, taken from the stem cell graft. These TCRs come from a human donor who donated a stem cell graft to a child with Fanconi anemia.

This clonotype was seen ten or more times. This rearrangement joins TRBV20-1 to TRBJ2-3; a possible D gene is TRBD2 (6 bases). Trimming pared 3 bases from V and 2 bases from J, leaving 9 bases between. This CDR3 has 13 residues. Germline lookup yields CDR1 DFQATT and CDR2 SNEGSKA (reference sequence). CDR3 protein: CSARRGITDTQYF. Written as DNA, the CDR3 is TGCAGTGCTAGGCGGGGAATCACAGATACGCAGTATTTT.

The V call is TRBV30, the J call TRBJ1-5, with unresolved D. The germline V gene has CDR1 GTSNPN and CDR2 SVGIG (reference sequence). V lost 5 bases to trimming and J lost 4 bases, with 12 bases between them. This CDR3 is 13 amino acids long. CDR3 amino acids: CAWADENNQPQHF. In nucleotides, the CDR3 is TGTGCCTGGGCAGACGAAAATAATCAGCCCCAGCATTTT.

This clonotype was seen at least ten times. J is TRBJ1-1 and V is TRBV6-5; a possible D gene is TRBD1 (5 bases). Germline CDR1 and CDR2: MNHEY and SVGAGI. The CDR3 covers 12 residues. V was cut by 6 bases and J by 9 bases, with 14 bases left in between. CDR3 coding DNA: TGTGCCAGCAGCCAGGGCCGGGGACAAGCTTTCTTT. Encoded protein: CASSQGRGQAFF.

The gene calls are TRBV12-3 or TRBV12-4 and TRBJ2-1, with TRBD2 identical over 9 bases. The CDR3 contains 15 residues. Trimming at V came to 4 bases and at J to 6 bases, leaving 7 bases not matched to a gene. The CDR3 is CASSSAGGLLNEQFF. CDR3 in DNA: TGTGCCAGCAGTTCAGCGGGGGGCCTCCTCAATGAGCAGTTCTTC.

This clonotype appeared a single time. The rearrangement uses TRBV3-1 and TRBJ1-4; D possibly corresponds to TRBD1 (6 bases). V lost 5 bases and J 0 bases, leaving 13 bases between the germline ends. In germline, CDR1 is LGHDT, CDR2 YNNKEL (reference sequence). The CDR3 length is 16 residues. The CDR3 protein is CASSGNTGSTNEKLFF. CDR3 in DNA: TGTGCCAGCAGCGGAAACACAGGGTCAACTAATGAAAAACTGTTTTTT.

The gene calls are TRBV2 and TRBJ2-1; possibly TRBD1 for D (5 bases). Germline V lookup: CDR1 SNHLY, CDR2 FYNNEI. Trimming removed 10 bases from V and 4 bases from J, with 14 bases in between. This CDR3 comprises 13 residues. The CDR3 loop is CATLGLVYNEQFF. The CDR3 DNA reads TGTGCCACCCTGGGGCTGGTTTACAATGAGCAGTTCTTC.

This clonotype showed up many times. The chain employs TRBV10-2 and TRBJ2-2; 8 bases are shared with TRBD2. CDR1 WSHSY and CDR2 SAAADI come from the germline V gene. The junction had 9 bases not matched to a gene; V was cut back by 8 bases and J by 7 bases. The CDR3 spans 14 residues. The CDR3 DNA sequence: TGCGCCAGCTCGGGACTAGGGAACGTCGGGGAGCTGTTTTTT. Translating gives CASSGLGNVGELFF.

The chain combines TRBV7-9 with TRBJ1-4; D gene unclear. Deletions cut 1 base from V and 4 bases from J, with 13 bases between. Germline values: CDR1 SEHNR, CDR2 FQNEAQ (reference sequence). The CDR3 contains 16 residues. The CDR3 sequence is CASSLVGSDINEKLFF. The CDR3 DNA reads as TGTGCCAGCAGCTTAGTCGGGTCAGATATTAATGAAAAACTGTTTTTT. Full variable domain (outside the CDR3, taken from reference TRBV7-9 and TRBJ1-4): DTGVSQNPRHKITKRGQNVTFRCDPISEHNRLYWYRQTLGQGPEFLTYFQNEAQLEKSRLLSDRFSAERPKGSFSTLEIQRTEQGDSAMYLCASSLVGSDINEKLFFGSGTQLSVL.

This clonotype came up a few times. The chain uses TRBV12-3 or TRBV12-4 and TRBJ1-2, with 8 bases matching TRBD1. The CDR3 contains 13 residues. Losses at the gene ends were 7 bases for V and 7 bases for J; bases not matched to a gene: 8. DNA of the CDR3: TGTGCCAGCAATATACAGGGGGTAGGTGGCTACACCTTC. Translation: CASNIQGVGGYTF.

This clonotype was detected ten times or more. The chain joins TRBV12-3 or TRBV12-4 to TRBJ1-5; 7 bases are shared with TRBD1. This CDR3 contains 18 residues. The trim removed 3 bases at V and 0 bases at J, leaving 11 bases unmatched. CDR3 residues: CASSLSTGAGYSNQPQHF. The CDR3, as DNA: TGTGCCAGCAGTTTGAGCACAGGGGCCGGTTATAGCAATCAGCCCCAGCATTTT.

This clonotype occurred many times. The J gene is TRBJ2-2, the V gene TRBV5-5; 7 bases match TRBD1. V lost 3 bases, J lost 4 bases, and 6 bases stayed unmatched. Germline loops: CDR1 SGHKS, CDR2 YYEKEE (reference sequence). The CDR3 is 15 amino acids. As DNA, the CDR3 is TGTGCCAGCAGCTATACAGGGGTCCGCACCGGGGAGCTGTTTTTT. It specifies CASSYTGVRTGELFF.

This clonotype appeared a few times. CDR3 DNA sequence: TGTGCCAGCAGAACAGGGTGGGCTGAAGCTTTCTTT. As protein: CASRTGWAEAFF. V is TRBV6-5 and J is TRBJ1-1; D perhaps matches TRBD1 (6 bases). Germline loops: CDR1 MNHEY, CDR2 SVGAGI. Trimming stripped 6 bases from V and 6 bases from J, with 11 bases between. This CDR3 is 12 amino acids long.

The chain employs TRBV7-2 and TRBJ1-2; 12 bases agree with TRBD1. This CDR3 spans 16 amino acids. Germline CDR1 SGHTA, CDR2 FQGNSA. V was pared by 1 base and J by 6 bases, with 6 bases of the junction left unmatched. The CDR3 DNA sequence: TGTGCCAGCAGCTTAGGTGGGACAGGGGGCATCGATGGCTACACCTTC. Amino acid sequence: CASSLGGTGGIDGYTF.

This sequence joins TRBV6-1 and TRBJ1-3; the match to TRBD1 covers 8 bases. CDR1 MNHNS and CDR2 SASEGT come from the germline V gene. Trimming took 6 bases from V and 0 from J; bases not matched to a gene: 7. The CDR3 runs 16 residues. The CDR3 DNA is TGTGCCAGCAGCTCAGGGGGCTTTAGCTCTGGAAACACCATATATTTT. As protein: CASSSGGFSSGNTIYF.

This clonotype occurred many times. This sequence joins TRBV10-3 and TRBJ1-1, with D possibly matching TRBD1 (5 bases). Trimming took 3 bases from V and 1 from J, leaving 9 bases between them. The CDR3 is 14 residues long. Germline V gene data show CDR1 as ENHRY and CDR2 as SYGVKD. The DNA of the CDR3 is TGTGCCATCAGTGATTTGGGGCGGAACACTGAAGCTTTCTTT. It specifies CAISDLGRNTEAFF.

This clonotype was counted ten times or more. CDR3 in amino acids: CASSSGQALYGYTF. The DNA for the CDR3 is TGTGCCAGCAGTTCTGGACAGGCACTCTATGGCTACACCTTC. The J gene is TRBJ1-2, the V gene TRBV28, with TRBD1 matching over 7 bases. Per germline, CDR1 MDHEN and CDR2 SYDVKM. The ends lost 4 bases at V and 4 bases at J; junction bases unmatched: 6. The CDR3 is 14 residues long.

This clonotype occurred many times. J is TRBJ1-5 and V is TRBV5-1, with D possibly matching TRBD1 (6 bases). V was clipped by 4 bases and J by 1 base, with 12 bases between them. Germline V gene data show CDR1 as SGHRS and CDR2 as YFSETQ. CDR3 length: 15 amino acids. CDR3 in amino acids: CASSPGTGSNQPQHF. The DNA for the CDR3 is TGCGCCAGCAGCCCGGGAACAGGGAGCAATCAGCCCCAGCATTTT.

In DNA, the CDR3 is TGTGCCAGCAGTTTAGGGGGAGCCAAAAACATTCAGTACTTC. Translated, it gives CASSLGGAKNIQYF. The rearrangement links TRBV12-3 or TRBV12-4 to TRBJ2-4; no definite D call. CDR3 size: 14 residues. V dropped 1 base and J dropped 0 bases, with 4 bases sitting between them.

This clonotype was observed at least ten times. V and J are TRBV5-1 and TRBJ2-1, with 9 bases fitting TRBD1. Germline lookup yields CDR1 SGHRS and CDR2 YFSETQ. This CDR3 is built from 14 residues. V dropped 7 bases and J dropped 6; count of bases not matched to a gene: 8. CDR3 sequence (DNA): TGCGCCAGCGGTGGGGGACAGGGCCCCAATGAGCAGTTCTTC. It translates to CASGGGQGPNEQFF.

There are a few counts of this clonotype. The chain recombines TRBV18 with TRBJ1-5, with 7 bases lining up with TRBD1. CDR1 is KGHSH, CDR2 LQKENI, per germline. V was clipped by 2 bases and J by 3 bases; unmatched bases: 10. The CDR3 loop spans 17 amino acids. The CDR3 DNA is TGTGCCAGCTCACCAGTCTGGTTGGACAGGTACAATCAGCCCCAGCATTTT. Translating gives CASSPVWLDRYNQPQHF.

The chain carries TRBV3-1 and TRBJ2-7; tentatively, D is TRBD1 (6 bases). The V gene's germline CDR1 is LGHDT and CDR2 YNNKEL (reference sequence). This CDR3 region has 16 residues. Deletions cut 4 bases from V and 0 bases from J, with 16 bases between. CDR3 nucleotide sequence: TGTGCCAGCAGCCGAAAGACAGGCCCTATCTCCTACGAGCAGTACTTC. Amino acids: CASSRKTGPISYEQYF.

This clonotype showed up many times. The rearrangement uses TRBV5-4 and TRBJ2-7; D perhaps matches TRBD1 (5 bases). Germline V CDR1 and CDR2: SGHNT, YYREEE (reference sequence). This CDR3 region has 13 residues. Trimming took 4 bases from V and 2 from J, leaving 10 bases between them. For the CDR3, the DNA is TGTGCCAGCAGCCCGGACACGACCTACGAGCAGTACTTC. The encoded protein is CASSPDTTYEQYF.

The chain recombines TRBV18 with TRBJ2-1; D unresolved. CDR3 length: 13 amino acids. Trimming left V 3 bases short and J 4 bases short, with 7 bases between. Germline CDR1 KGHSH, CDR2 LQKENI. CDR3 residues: CASSPSVYNEQFF. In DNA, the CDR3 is TGTGCCAGCTCACCCTCAGTGTACAATGAGCAGTTCTTC. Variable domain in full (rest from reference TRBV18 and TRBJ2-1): NAGVMQNPRHLVRRRGQEARLRCSPMKGHSHVYWYRQLPEEGLKFMVYLQKENIIDESGMPKERFSAEFPKEGPSILRIQQVVRGDSAAYFCASSPSVYNEQFFGPGTRLTVL.

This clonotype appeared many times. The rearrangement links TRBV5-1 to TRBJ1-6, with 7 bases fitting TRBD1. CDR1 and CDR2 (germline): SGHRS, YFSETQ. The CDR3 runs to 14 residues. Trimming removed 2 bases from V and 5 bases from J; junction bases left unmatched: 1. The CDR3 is CASSFTGDNSPLHF. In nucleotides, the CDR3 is TGCGCCAGCAGCTTTACAGGGGATAATTCACCCCTCCACTTT.

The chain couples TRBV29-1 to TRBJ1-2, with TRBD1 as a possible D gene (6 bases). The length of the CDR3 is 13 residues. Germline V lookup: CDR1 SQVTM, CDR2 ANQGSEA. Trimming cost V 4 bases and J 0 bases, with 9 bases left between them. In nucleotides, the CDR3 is TGCAGCGTTGTTGGACAGACTAACTATGGCTACACCTTC. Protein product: CSVVGQTNYGYTF.

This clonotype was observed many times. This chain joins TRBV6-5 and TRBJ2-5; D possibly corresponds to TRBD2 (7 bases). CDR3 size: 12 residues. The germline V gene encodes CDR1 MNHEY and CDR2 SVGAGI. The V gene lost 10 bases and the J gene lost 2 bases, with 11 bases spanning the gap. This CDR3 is CATSGTQETQYF. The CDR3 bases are TGTGCCACAAGCGGGACACAAGAGACCCAGTACTTC.

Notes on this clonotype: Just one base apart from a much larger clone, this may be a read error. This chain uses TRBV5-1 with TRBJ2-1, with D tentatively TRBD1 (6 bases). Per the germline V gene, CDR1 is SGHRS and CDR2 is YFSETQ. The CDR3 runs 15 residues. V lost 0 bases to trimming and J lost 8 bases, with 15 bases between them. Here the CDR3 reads CASSLAGQRFYEQFF. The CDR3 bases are TGCGCCAGCAGCTTGGCCGGACAGCGGTTCTATGAGCAGTTCTTC. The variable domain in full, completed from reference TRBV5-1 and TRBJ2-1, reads KAGVTQTPRYLIKTRGQQVTLSCSPISGHRSVSWYQQTPGQGLQFLFEYFSETQRNKGNFPGRFSGRQFSNSRSEMNVSTLELGDSALYLCASSLAGQRFYEQFFGPGTRLTVL.

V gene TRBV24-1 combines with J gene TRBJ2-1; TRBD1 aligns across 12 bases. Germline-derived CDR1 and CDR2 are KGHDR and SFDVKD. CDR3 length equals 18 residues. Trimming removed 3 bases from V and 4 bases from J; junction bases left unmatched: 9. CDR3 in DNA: TGTGCCACCAGTGATCCCTTCCCGGGACAGGGGGCGTACAATGAGCAGTTCTTC. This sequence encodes CATSDPFPGQGAYNEQFF.

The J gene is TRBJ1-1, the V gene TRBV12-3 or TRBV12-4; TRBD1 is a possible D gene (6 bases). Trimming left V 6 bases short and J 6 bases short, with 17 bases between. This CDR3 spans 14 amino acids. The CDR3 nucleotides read TGTGCCAGCAGGACCACAGGGTTAGTCGCTGAAGCTTTCTTT. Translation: CASRTTGLVAEAFF.

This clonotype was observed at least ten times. The CDR3 sequence is CASSQGTGADTQYF. In DNA, the CDR3 is TGCGCCAGCAGCCAGGGTACAGGGGCAGATACGCAGTATTTT. This chain joins TRBV4-3 and TRBJ2-3; 7 nucleotides align to TRBD1. V lost 3 bases, J lost 4 bases, and 4 bases stayed unmatched. CDR1 and CDR2 (germline): LGHNA, YSLEER. This CDR3 comprises 14 residues.

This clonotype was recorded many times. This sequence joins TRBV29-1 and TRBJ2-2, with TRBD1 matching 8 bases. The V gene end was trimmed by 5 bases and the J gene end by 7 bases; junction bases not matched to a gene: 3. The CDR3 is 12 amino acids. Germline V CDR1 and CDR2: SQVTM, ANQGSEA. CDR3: CSVSTGVGELFF. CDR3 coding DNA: TGCAGCGTTTCGACAGGGGTCGGGGAGCTGTTTTTT.

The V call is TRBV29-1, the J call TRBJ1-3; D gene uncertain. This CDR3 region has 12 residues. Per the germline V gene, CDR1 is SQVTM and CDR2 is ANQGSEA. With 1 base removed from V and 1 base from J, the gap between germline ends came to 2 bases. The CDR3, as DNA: TGCAGCGTTGAAGTATCTGGAAACACCATATATTTT. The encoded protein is CSVEVSGNTIYF.